The entry below describes one TCR beta chain. This sample is drawn from a study of monozygotic twins with inflammatory bowel disease. The germline V gene has CDR1 ENHRY and CDR2 SYGVKD. The CDR3 spans 15 residues. TCRdb re-called the 5' RACE reads, yielding one record per CDR3 amino acid sequence without DNA. The sample holds about 380,000 distinct CDR3 sequences. The authors isolated total RNA from whole blood without sorting T cells. The chain couples TRBV10-3 to TRBJ1-5; with no DNA, the TCRdb D assignment of TRBD1 cannot be verified. This receptor was obtained from a human donor with ulcerative colitis or Crohn's disease, or a healthy co-twin of an affected twin (not recorded which). Sequenced: blood. The CDR3 sequence is CAISESLGATQPQHF.